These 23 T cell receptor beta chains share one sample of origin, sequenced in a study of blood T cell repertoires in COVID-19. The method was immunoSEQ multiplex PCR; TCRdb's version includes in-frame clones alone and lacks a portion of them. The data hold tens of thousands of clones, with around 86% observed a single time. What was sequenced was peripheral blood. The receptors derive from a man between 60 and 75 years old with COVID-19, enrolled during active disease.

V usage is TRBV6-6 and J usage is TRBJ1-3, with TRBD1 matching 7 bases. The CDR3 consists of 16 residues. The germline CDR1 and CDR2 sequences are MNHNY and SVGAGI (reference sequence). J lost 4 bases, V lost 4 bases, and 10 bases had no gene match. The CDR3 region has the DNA TGTGCCAGCAGTTGGGGCCTAACAGGGGACGGAAACACCATATATTTT. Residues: CASSWGLTGDGNTIYF.

CDR3 sequence: CASSRLGGANGYTF. Written as DNA, the CDR3 is TGTGCCAGCAGCCGTTTAGGGGGGGCCAATGGCTACACCTTC. V usage is TRBV5-5 and J usage is TRBJ1-2, with D perhaps matching TRBD1 (6 bases). V dropped 4 bases and J dropped 6 bases, with 16 bases sitting between them. Per germline, CDR1 SGHKS and CDR2 YYEKEE (reference sequence). This CDR3 is 14 amino acids long.

CDR3 nucleotide sequence: TGTGCCAGTAGTATGGGCAGGGTCACCGGGGAGCTGTTTTTT. Protein: CASSMGRVTGELFF. The chain uses TRBV19 and TRBJ2-2; D might be TRBD1 (5 bases). This CDR3 region has 14 residues. V was pared by 3 bases and J by 4 bases, with 9 bases between. CDR1 is LNHDA and CDR2 is SQIVND in the germline V gene (reference sequence).

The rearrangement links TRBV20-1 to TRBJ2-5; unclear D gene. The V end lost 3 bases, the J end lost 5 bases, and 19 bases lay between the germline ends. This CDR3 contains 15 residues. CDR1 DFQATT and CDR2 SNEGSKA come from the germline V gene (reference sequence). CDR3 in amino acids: CSASRNVETAETQYF. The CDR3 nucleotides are TGCAGTGCTAGTCGAAATGTGGAGACTGCGGAGACCCAGTACTTC.

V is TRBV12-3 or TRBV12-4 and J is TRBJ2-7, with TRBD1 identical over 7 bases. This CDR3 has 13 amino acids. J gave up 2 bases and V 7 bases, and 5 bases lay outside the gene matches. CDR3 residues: CASNTQGTYEQYF. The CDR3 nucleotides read TGTGCCAGCAACACACAGGGGACCTACGAGCAGTACTTC.

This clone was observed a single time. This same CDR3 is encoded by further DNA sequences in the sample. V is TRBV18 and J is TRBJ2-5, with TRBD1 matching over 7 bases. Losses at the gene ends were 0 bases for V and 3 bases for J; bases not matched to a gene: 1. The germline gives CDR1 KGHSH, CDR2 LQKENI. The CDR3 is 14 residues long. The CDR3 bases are TGTGCCAGCTCACCACCAGACAGGGAAGAGACCCAGTACTTC. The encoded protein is CASSPPDREETQYF.

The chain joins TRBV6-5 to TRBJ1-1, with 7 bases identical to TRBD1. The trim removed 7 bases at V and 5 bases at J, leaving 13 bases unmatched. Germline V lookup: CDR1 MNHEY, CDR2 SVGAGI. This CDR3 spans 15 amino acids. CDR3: CASIPRGAKKTEAFF. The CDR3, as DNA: TGTGCCAGCATCCCCAGGGGGGCTAAGAAGACTGAAGCTTTCTTT.

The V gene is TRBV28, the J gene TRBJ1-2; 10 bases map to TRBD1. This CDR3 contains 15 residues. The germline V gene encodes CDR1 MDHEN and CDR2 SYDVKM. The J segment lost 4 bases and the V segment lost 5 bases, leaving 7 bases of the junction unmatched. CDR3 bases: TGTGCCAGCAGTACCGGGACAGGGGTTATCTATGGCTACACCTTC. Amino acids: CASSTGTGVIYGYTF.

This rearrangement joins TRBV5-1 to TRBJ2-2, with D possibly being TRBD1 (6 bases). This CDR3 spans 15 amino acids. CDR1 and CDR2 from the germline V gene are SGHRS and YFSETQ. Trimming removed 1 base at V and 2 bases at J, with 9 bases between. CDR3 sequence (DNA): TGCGCCAGCAGCTTGTACAGGGTCAACACCGGGGAGCTGTTTTTT. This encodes CASSLYRVNTGELFF.

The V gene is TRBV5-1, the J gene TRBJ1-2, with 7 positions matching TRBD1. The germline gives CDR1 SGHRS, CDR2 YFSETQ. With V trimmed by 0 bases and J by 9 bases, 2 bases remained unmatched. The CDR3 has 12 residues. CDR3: CASSLGQGSYTF. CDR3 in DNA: TGCGCCAGCAGCTTGGGACAGGGTAGCTACACCTTC. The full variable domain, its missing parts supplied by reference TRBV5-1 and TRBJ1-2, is KAGVTQTPRYLIKTRGQQVTLSCSPISGHRSVSWYQQTPGQGLQFLFEYFSETQRNKGNFPGRFSGRQFSNSRSEMNVSTLELGDSALYLCASSLGQGSYTFGSGTRLTVV.

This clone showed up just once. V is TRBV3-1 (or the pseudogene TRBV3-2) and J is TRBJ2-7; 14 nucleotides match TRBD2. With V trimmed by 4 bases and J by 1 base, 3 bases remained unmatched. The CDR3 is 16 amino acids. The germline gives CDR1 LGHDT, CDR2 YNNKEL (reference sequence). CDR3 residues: CASSLWTSGRSYEQYF. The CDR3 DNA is TGTGCCAGCAGCCTCTGGACTAGCGGGAGGTCCTACGAGCAGTACTTC.

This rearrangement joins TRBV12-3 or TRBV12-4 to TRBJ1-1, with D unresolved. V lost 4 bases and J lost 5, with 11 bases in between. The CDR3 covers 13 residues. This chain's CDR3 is CASSSLTSTEAFF. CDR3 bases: TGTGCCAGCAGTTCCCTCACCAGTACTGAAGCTTTCTTT.

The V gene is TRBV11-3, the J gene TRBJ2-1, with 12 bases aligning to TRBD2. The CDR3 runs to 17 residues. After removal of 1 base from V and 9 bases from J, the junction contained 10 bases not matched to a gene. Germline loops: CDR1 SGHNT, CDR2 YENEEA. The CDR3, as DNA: TGTGCCAGCAGCTTAGGAGGACTAGCGGGACTTAGGGGTGAGCAGTTCTTC. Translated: CASSLGGLAGLRGEQFF. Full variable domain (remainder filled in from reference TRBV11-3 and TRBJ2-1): EAGVVQSPRYKIIEKKQPVAFWCNPISGHNTLYWYLQNLGQGPELLIRYENEEAVDDSQLPKDRFSAERLKGVDSTLKIQPAELGDSAVYLCASSLGGLAGLRGEQFFGPGTRLTVL.

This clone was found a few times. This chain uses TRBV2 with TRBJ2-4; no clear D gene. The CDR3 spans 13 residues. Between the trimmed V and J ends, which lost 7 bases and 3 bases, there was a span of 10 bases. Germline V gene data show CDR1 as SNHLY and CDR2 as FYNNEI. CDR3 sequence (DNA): TGTGCCAGCAAAGCGACCGACAAAAACATTCAGTACTTC. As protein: CASKATDKNIQYF.

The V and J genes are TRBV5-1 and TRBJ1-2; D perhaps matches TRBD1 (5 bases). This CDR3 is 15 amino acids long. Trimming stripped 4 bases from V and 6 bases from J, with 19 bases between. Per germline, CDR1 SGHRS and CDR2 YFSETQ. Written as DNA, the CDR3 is TGCGCCAGCAGCACCTCGGACATCCATGCCCATGGCTACACCTTC. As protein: CASSTSDIHAHGYTF. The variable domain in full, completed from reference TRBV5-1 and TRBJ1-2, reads KAGVTQTPRYLIKTRGQQVTLSCSPISGHRSVSWYQQTPGQGLQFLFEYFSETQRNKGNFPGRFSGRQFSNSRSEMNVSTLELGDSALYLCASSTSDIHAHGYTFGSGTRLTVV.

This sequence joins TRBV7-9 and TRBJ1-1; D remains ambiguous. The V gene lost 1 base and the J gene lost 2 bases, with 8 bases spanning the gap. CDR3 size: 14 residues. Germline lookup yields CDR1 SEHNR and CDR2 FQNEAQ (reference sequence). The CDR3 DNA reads TGTGCCAGCAGCTTAGTGGACTCTAACACTGAAGCTTTCTTT. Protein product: CASSLVDSNTEAFF.

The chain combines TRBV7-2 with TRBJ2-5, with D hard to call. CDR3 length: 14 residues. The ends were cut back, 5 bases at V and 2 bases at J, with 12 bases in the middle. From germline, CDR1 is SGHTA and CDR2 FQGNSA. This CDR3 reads CASSLRQSQETQYF. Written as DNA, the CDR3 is TGTGCCAGCAGCCTCAGGCAGTCTCAAGAGACCCAGTACTTC.

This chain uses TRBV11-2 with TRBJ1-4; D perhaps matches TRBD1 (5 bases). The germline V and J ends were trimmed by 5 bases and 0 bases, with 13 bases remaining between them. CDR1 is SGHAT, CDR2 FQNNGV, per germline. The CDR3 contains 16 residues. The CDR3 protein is CASSDLFRATNEKLFF. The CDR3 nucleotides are TGTGCCAGCAGCGATCTCTTCAGGGCAACTAATGAAAAACTGTTTTTT.

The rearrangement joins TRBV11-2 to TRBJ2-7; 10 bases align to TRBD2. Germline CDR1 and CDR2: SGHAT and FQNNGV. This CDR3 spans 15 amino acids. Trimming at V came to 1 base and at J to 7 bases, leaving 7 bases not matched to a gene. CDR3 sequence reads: CASSLGVLAGDEQYF. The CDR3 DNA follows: TGTGCCAGCAGCTTAGGTGTCCTAGCGGGAGATGAGCAGTACTTC.

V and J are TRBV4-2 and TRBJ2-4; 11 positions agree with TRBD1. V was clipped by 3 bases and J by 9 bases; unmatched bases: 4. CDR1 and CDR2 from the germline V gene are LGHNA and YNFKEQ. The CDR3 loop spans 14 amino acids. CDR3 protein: CASSHGQGASIQYF. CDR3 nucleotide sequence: TGTGCCAGCAGCCATGGACAGGGGGCGAGCATTCAGTACTTC.

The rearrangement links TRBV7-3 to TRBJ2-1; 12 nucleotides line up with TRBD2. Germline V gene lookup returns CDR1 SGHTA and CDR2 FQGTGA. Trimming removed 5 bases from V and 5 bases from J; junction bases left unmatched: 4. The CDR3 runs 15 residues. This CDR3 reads CASSTLAGGNNEQFF. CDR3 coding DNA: TGTGCCAGCAGCACTCTAGCGGGAGGGAACAATGAGCAGTTCTTC.

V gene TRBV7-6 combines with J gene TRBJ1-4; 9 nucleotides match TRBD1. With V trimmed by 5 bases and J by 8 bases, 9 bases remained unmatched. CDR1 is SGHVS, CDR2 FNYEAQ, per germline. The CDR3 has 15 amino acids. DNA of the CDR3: TGTGCCAGCAGCCCTACACAGGGGGCGAGGGAAAAACTGTTTTTT. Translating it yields CASSPTQGAREKLFF.

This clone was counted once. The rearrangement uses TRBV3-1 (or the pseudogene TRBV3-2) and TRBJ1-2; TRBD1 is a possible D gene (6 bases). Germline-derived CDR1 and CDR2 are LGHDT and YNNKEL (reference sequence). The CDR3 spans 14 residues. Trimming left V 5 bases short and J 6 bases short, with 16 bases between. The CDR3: CASSGSQGGNGYTF. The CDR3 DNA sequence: TGTGCCAGCAGCGGATCACAGGGAGGGAATGGCTACACCTTC.